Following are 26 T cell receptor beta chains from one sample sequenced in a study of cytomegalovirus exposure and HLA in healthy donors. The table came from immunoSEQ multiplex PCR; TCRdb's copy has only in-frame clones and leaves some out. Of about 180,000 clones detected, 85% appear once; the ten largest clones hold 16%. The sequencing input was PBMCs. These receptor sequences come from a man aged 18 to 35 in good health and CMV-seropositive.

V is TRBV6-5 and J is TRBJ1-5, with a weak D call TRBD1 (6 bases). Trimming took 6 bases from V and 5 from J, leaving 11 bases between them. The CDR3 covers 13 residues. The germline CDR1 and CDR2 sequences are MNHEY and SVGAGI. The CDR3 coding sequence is TGTGCCAGCAGATCTACAGGGTATCAGCCCCAGCATTTT. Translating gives CASRSTGYQPQHF.

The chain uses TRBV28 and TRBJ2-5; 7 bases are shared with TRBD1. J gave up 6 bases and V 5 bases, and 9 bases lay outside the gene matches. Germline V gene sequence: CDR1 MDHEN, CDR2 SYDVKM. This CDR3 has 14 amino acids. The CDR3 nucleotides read TGTGCCAGCAGTCTAGGACAGGCCTTGAAGACCCAGTACTTC. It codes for CASSLGQALKTQYF.

Here the CDR3 DNA reads TGTGCCAGCAGCTTGACTAGCGGGTACAATGAGCAGTTCTTC. Translating it yields CASSLTSGYNEQFF. The V call is TRBV7-9, the J call TRBJ2-1; TRBD2 matches 10 bases. V lost 3 bases to trimming and J lost 4 bases; unmatched junction nucleotides: 0. The germline gives CDR1 SEHNR, CDR2 FQNEAQ (reference sequence). This CDR3 has 14 residues. Together with reference TRBV7-9 and TRBJ2-1, the CDR3 gives the full variable domain: DTGVSQNPRHKITKRGQNVTFRCDPISEHNRLYWYRQTLGQGPEFLTYFQNEAQLEKSRLLSDRFSAERPKGSFSTLEIQRTEQGDSAMYLCASSLTSGYNEQFFGPGTRLTVL.

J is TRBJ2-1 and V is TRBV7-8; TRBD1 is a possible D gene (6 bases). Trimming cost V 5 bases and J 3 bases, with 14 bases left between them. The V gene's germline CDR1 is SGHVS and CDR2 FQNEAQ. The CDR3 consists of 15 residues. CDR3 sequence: CASSARTDIYNEQFF. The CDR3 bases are TGTGCCAGCAGCGCCCGGACAGACATCTACAATGAGCAGTTCTTC.

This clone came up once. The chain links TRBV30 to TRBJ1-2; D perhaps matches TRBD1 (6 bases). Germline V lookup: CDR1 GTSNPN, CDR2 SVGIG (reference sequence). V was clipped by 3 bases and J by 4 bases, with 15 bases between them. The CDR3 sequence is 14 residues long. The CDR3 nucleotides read TGTGCCTGGAGAGCTGGACAGCCCTCCTATGGCTACACCTTC. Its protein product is CAWRAGQPSYGYTF. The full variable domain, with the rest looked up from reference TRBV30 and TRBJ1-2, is SQTIHQWPATLVQPVGSPLSLECTVEGTSNPNLYWYRQAAGRGLQLLFYSVGIGQISSEVPQNLSASRPQDRQFILSSKKLLLSDSGFYLCAWRAGQPSYGYTFGSGTRLTVV.

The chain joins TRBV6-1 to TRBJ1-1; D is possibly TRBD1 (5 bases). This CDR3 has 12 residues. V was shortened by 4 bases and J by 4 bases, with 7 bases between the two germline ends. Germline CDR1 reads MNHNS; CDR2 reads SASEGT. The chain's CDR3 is CASSATGTEAFF. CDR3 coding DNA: TGTGCCAGCAGTGCCACAGGCACTGAAGCTTTCTTT.

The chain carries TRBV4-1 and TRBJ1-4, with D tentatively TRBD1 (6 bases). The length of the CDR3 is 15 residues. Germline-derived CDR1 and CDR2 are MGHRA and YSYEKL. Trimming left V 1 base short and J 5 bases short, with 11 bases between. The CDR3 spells CASSQAGQLNEKLFF. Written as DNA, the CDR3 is TGCGCCAGCAGCCAAGCCGGACAGCTCAATGAAAAACTGTTTTTT.

The CDR3 DNA reads as TGTGCCAGCAGTTCCAGGACAGGGGGGATCTACAATGAGCAGTTCTTC. It specifies CASSSRTGGIYNEQFF. This rearrangement joins TRBV27 to TRBJ2-1; TRBD1 matches 10 bases. The J segment lost 3 bases and the V segment lost 4 bases, leaving 6 bases of the junction unmatched. CDR1 MNHEY and CDR2 SMNVEV come from the germline V gene (reference sequence). The CDR3 sequence is 16 residues long.

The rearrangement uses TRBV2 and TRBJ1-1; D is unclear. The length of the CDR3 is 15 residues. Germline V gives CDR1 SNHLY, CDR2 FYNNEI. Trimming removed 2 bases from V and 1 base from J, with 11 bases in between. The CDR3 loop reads CASSERQAGNTEAFF. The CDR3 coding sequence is TGTGCCAGCAGTGAAAGGCAGGCGGGGAACACTGAAGCTTTCTTT.

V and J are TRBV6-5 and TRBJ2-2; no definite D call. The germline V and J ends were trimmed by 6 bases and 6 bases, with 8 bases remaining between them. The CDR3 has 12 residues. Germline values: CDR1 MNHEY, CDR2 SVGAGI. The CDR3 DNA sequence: TGTGCCAGCAGCTATAGAGCCGGGGAGCTGTTTTTT. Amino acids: CASSYRAGELFF.

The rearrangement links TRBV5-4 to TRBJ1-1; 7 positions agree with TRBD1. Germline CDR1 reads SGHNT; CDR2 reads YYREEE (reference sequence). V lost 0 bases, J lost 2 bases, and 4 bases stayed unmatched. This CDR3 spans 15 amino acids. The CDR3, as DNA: TGTGCCAGCAGCTTGGGGGCAGGGGGAAACACTGAAGCTTTCTTT. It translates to CASSLGAGGNTEAFF.

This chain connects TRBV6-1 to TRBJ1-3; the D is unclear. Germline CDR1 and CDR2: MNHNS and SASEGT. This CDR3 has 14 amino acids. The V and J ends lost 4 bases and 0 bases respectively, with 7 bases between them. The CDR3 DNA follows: TGTGCCAGCAGTGGCTATGACTCTGGAAACACCATATATTTT. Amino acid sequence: CASSGYDSGNTIYF.

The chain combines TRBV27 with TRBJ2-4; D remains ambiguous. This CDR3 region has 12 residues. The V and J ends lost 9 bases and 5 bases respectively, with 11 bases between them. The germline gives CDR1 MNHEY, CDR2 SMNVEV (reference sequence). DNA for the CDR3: TGTGCCAGTCTCGACCGGGAAAACATTCAGTACTTC. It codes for CASLDRENIQYF.

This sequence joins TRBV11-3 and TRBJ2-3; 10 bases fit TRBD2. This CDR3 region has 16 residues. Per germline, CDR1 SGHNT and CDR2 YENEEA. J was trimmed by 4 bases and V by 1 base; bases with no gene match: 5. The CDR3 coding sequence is TGTGCCAGCAGCTTAGTCTCAGCGGGAGGGGCAGATACGCAGTATTTT. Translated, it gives CASSLVSAGGADTQYF.

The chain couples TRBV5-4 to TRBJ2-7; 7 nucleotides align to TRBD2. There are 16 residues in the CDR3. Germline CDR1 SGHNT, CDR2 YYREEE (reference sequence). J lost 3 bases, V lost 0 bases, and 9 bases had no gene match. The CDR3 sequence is CASSLDSGGRRYEQYF. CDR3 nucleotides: TGTGCCAGCAGCTTGGACTCGGGGGGTCGTCGCTACGAGCAGTACTTC.

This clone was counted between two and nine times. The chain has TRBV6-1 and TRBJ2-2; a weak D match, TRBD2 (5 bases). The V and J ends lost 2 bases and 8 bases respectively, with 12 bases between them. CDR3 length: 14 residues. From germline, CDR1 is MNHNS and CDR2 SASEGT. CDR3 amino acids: CASSEHPEGGELFF. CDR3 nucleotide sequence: TGTGCCAGCAGTGAACATCCCGAGGGTGGGGAGCTGTTTTTT.

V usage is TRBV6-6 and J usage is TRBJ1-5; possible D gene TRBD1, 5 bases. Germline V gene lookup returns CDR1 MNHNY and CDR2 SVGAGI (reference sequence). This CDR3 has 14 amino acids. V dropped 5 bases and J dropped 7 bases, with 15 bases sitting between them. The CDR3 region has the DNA TGTGCCAGCAGTCCCCGAGGGGCGGGACAGCCCCAGCATTTT. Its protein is CASSPRGAGQPQHF.

The CDR3, as DNA: TGTGCCAGCAGCTGGGACAGCCCCAGCGGTACGCAGTATTTT. This gives the protein CASSWDSPSGTQYF. The rearrangement uses TRBV7-9 and TRBJ2-3, with 7 nucleotides matching TRBD1. Germline values: CDR1 SEHNR, CDR2 FQNEAQ (reference sequence). The CDR3 has 14 amino acids. Unmatched junction bases numbered 9, after V lost 4 bases and J lost 8 bases.

The chain's CDR3 is CASSGTGGGFNEQYF. The DNA of the CDR3 is TGTGCCAGCAGTGGGACAGGGGGAGGCTTCAACGAGCAGTACTTC. This chain connects TRBV6-1 to TRBJ2-7; 10 positions match TRBD1. In germline, CDR1 is MNHNS, CDR2 SASEGT. The CDR3 consists of 15 residues. The junction had 8 bases not matched to a gene; V was cut back by 4 bases and J by 5 bases.

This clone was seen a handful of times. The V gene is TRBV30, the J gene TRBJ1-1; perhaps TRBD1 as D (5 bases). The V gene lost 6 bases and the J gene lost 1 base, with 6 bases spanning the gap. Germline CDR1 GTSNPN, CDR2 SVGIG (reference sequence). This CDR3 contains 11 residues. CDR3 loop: CACDRNTEAFF. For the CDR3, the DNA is TGTGCCTGCGACAGGAACACTGAAGCTTTCTTT.

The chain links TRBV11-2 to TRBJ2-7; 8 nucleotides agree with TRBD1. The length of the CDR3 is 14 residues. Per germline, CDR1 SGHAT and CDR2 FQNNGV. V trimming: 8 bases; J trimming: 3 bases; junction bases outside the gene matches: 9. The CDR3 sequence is CASGVDRVNYEQYF. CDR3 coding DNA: TGTGCCAGCGGGGTGGACAGGGTTAACTACGAGCAGTACTTC.

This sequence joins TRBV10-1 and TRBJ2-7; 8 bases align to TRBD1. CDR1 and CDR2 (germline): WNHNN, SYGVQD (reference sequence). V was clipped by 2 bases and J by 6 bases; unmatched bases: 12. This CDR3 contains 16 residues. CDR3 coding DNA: TGCGCCAGCAGTGAGAAAAGATACGGACAGGGCAGCGAGCAGTACTTC. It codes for CASSEKRYGQGSEQYF.

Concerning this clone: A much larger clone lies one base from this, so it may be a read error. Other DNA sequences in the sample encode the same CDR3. CDR3 DNA: TGTGCCAGTAGTATAAGAGGACAGGGCTACGAGCAGTACTTC. The encoded protein is CASSIRGQGYEQYF. The chain has TRBV19 and TRBJ2-7, with 8 bases that match TRBD1. Trimming took 2 bases from V and 3 from J; bases not matched to a gene: 3. CDR1 and CDR2 (germline): LNHDA, SQIVND (reference sequence). CDR3 length equals 14 residues.

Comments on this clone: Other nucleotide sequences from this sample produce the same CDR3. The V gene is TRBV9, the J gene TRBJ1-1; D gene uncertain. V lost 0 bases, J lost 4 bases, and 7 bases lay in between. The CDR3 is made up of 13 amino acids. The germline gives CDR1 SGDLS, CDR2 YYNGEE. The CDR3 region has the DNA TGTGCCAGCAGCGTAGGCGGGATCACTGAAGCTTTCTTT. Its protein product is CASSVGGITEAFF.

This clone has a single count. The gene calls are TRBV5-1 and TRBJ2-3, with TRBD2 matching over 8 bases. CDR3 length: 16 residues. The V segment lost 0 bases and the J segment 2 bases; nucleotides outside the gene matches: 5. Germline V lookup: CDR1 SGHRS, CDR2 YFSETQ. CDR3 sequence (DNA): TGCGCCAGCAGCTTGGGACTAGCGCGAAACACAGATACGCAGTATTTT. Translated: CASSLGLARNTDTQYF.

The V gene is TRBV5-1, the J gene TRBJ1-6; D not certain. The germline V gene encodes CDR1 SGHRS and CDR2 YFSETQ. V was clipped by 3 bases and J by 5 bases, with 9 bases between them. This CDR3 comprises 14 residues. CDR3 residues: CASSSGQDNSPLHF. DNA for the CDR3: TGCGCCAGCAGCTCTGGTCAGGATAATTCACCCCTCCACTTT.